The T cell receptor beta chain described here comes from a study of blood T cells in healthy people across ages. Through a sample-barcoded 5' primer and a J-beta primer mix, a second PCR was run for about 6 to 11 cycles. Each CDR3 protein is one row after TCRdb ran MiXCR on the 5' RACE reads. The sample yields about 1.5 million distinct CDR3 sequences, roughly 40% seen once. Concerning this clonotype itself: One junction end disagrees with the germline gene, perhaps due to a read error.

The germline CDR1 and CDR2 sequences are SGHTA and FQGNSA. The CDR3 runs to 12 residues. This sequence joins TRBV7-2 and TRBJ2-7; no definite D call. The specimen sequenced was blood. The receptor's source is a woman aged 18 to 35 in good health. The CDR3 protein is CASSPGSCEQYF. The CDR3 DNA is TGTGCCAGCAGCCCTGGTTCCTGCGAGCAGTACTTC. The variable domain in full, completed from reference TRBV7-2 and TRBJ2-7, reads GAGVSQSPSNKVTEKGKDVELRCDPISGHTALYWYRQSLGQGLEFLIYFQGNSAPDKSGLPSDRFSAERTGGSVSTLTIQRTQQEDSAVYLCASSPGSCEQYFGPGTRLTVT.